The 30 T cell receptor beta chains below were found in one sample sequenced in a study of cytomegalovirus exposure and HLA in healthy donors. The PCR made use of 60 Vbeta and 13 Jbeta primers. The repertoire was sequenced with immunoSEQ multiplex PCR; TCRdb's copy has only in-frame clones and lacks some. The data hold under 150,000 clones, with approximately 80% observed a single time. Material for sequencing was PBMCs. The receptor set was obtained from a woman aged 18-29 years in good health and CMV-seronegative.

This chain joins TRBV5-1 and TRBJ1-5, with D maybe TRBD1 (5 bases). The CDR3 is 13 amino acids. Germline loops: CDR1 SGHRS, CDR2 YFSETQ. V was shortened by 0 bases and J by 4 bases, with 5 bases between the two germline ends. As DNA, the CDR3 is TGCGCCAGCAGCTTGGACAGGAATCAGCCCCAGCATTTT. Translation: CASSLDRNQPQHF.

CDR3 amino acids: CASSMAVHTEAFF. The CDR3 DNA is TGTGCCAGTAGTATGGCGGTGCACACTGAAGCTTTCTTT. V is TRBV19 and J is TRBJ1-1; no clear D. This CDR3 spans 13 amino acids. V was clipped by 3 bases and J by 3 bases, with 8 bases between them. The germline gives CDR1 LNHDA, CDR2 SQIVND (reference sequence).

The V gene is TRBV27, the J gene TRBJ1-4; 7 bases match TRBD1. CDR3 length equals 16 residues. Germline values: CDR1 MNHEY, CDR2 SMNVEV (reference sequence). V shed 6 bases, J shed 7 bases, and the junction held 14 bases outside the gene matches. The CDR3 DNA follows: TGTGCCAGCAGCTTGAGGACGACAGGGATGTCTGAAAAACTGTTTTTT. It translates to CASSLRTTGMSEKLFF. The entire variable domain, with the rest obtained from reference TRBV27 and TRBJ1-4, is as follows: EAQVTQNPRYLITVTGKKLTVTCSQNMNHEYMSWYRQDPGLGLRQIYYSMNVEVTDKGDVPEGYKVSRKEKRNFPLILESPSPNQTSLYFCASSLRTTGMSEKLFFGSGTQLSVL.

J is TRBJ2-2 and V is TRBV10-1, with D possibly TRBD1 on 5 matching bases. Germline CDR1 is WNHNN and CDR2 is SYGVQD (reference sequence). The CDR3 is made up of 13 amino acids. The V end was cut by 8 bases, the J end by 8 bases, with 15 bases between. CDR3 sequence (DNA): TGCGCCAGCGGGGCGTCTACGCTAGGGGAGCTGTTTTTT. Amino acid sequence: CASGASTLGELFF.

J is TRBJ2-7 and V is TRBV30, with a tentative D call TRBD2 (6 bases). The CDR3 is made up of 14 amino acids. The V end lost 5 bases, the J end lost 2 bases, and 16 bases lay between the germline ends. The germline V gene has CDR1 GTSNPN and CDR2 SVGIG (reference sequence). The CDR3 DNA is TGTGCCTGGGCCCGGGGACTGCCTACCTACGAGCAGTACTTC. Translation: CAWARGLPTYEQYF.

This clone was observed a few times. The chain carries TRBV6-4 and TRBJ2-3; 10 nucleotides align to TRBD1. CDR1 is MRHNA, CDR2 SNTAGT, per germline. CDR3 length equals 16 residues. The ends lost 2 bases at V and 3 bases at J; junction bases unmatched: 5. The CDR3 DNA reads as TGTGCCAGCAGTGACGGGACAGGGGTTCATACAGATACGCAGTATTTT. Its protein is CASSDGTGVHTDTQYF.

The chain recombines TRBV5-1 with TRBJ2-5; D is undetermined. The V end lost 3 bases, the J end lost 2 bases, and 8 bases lay between the germline ends. Germline CDR1 and CDR2: SGHRS and YFSETQ. CDR3 length: 13 residues. In nucleotides, the CDR3 is TGCGCCAGCAGCTATGGAGAGCAAGAGACCCAGTACTTC. As protein: CASSYGEQETQYF.

The chain combines TRBV5-4 with TRBJ2-3; D possibly corresponds to TRBD2 (5 bases). Germline V lookup: CDR1 SGHNT, CDR2 YYREEE (reference sequence). The length of the CDR3 is 15 residues. Trimming stripped 0 bases from V and 3 bases from J, with 11 bases between. CDR3 coding DNA: TGTGCCAGCAGCTTGGAGCCGGGGTTGACAGATACGCAGTATTTT. Amino acids: CASSLEPGLTDTQYF.

Remarks on this clone: The sample holds other DNA sequences that translate to the same CDR3. The CDR3 sequence: CASSLGYRGSTDTQYF. CDR3 DNA sequence: TGCGCCAGCAGCTTGGGATACAGGGGCAGCACAGATACGCAGTATTTT. The chain employs TRBV5-1 and TRBJ2-3, with 7 positions matching TRBD1. The trim removed 0 bases at V and 0 bases at J, leaving 4 bases unmatched. Germline values: CDR1 SGHRS, CDR2 YFSETQ. The CDR3 has 16 residues.

This clone was seen more than once but under ten times. The chain has TRBV6-6 and TRBJ1-5; tentative D call: TRBD1 (6 bases). Germline V lookup: CDR1 MNHNY, CDR2 SVGAGI (reference sequence). The length of the CDR3 is 13 residues. V dropped 7 bases and J dropped 7 bases, with 14 bases sitting between them. The chain's CDR3 is CASTLQGNQPQHF. In DNA form, the CDR3 reads TGTGCCAGCACCTTACAGGGAAACCAGCCCCAGCATTTT.

The chain recombines TRBV4-1 with TRBJ2-5; the D is unclear. Germline loops: CDR1 MGHRA, CDR2 YSYEKL. The CDR3 is 14 amino acids. The V gene lost 0 bases and the J gene lost 2 bases, with 7 bases spanning the gap. DNA for the CDR3: TGCGCCAGCAGCCAAGATCCCGGGCAAGAGACCCAGTACTTC. As protein: CASSQDPGQETQYF.

The V call is TRBV7-9, the J call TRBJ1-1; TRBD1 is a possible D gene (6 bases). Germline V CDR1 and CDR2: SEHNR, FQNEAQ (reference sequence). V was trimmed by 5 bases and J by 7 bases, leaving 11 bases between them. This CDR3 has 12 residues. As DNA, the CDR3 is TGTGCCAGCAGCCCCGCCAGGGGTGAAGCTTTCTTT. Translation gives CASSPARGEAFF.

This clone has only a few counts. V gene TRBV11-2 combines with J gene TRBJ1-1, with a tentative D call TRBD1 (5 bases). CDR1 and CDR2 from the germline V gene are SGHAT and FQNNGV. The length of the CDR3 is 15 residues. V lost 1 base to trimming and J lost 1 base, with 10 bases between them. CDR3 residues: CASSLVQESNTEAFF. The CDR3 region has the DNA TGTGCCAGCAGCTTAGTACAGGAGTCGAACACTGAAGCTTTCTTT.

The chain recombines TRBV18 with TRBJ2-7, with 10 bases fitting TRBD2. CDR1 and CDR2 (germline): KGHSH, LQKENI. V lost 2 bases to trimming and J lost 4 bases; unmatched junction nucleotides: 8. The CDR3 covers 16 residues. CDR3 in amino acids: CASSPASGGSNYEQYF. CDR3 DNA sequence: TGTGCCAGCTCACCAGCTAGCGGGGGATCAAATTACGAGCAGTACTTC.

The chain carries TRBV27 and TRBJ2-7; 9 nucleotides agree with TRBD1. Germline CDR1 and CDR2: MNHEY and SMNVEV (reference sequence). V gave up 5 bases and J gave up 4 bases; unmatched junction bases: 6. There are 14 residues in the CDR3. CDR3 nucleotide sequence: TGTGCCAGCAGTCCATCCGGGACAGGGTACGAGCAGTACTTC. Amino acids: CASSPSGTGYEQYF.

Only a few counts were recorded for this clone. The chain joins TRBV7-6 to TRBJ1-4, with 10 bases that match TRBD1. J lost 8 bases, V lost 5 bases, and 5 bases had no gene match. Germline CDR1 is SGHVS and CDR2 is FNYEAQ. This CDR3 is built from 14 residues. The CDR3 nucleotides are TGTGCCAGCAGCCCGGGGACAGGGGAGGAAAAACTGTTTTTT. Its translation is CASSPGTGEEKLFF.

The chain couples TRBV6-5 to TRBJ2-7, with 8 nucleotides matching TRBD1. This CDR3 is 15 amino acids long. CDR1 and CDR2 (germline): MNHEY, SVGAGI. Trimming cost V 5 bases and J 1 base; bases outside gene matches: 7. The CDR3 loop reads CASSIDRDRSYEQYF. CDR3 coding DNA: TGTGCCAGCAGTATCGATCGGGACAGGTCCTACGAGCAGTACTTC.

There are a few counts of this clone. The CDR3 region is CATSRGGTSGSADNEQFF. The CDR3 nucleotides read TGTGCCACCAGCAGAGGGGGGACTAGCGGGAGTGCCGACAATGAGCAGTTCTTC. The chain combines TRBV15 with TRBJ2-1; the match to TRBD2 covers 14 bases. This CDR3 contains 18 residues. After removal of 1 base from V and 5 bases from J, the junction contained 7 bases not matched to a gene. CDR1 and CDR2 from the germline V gene are LNHNV and YYDKDF (reference sequence).

The gene calls are TRBV29-1 and TRBJ2-1; TRBD2 agrees at 13 bases. The germline V gene has CDR1 SQVTM and CDR2 ANQGSEA. The V and J ends lost 7 bases and 5 bases, in that order; junction bases with no gene match: 5. This CDR3 is 14 amino acids long. CDR3 in amino acids: CSGRTSGRNNEQFF. For the CDR3, the DNA is TGCAGCGGGAGGACTAGCGGGAGAAACAATGAGCAGTTCTTC.

CDR3 sequence: CATSRDPAEETQYF. The CDR3 DNA sequence: TGTGCCACCAGCAGAGATCCAGCGGAAGAGACCCAGTACTTC. The chain uses TRBV15 and TRBJ2-5, with a tentative D call TRBD2 (5 bases). Trimming cost V 0 bases and J 3 bases, with 8 bases left between them. Germline-derived CDR1 and CDR2 are LNHNV and YYDKDF (reference sequence). The CDR3 covers 14 residues.

This chain connects TRBV4-1 to TRBJ1-4; 9 positions agree with TRBD1. The germline CDR1 and CDR2 sequences are MGHRA and YSYEKL. CDR3 size: 19 residues. V trimming: 8 bases; J trimming: 3 bases; junction bases outside the gene matches: 19. CDR3: CASSTRPGQGEGANEKLFF. The DNA of the CDR3 is TGCGCCAGCTCGACTCGGCCGGGACAGGGTGAGGGGGCTAATGAAAAACTGTTTTTT.

The rearrangement joins TRBV18 to TRBJ2-5, with D tentatively TRBD2 (6 bases). Germline-derived CDR1 and CDR2 are KGHSH and LQKENI. V lost 6 bases and J lost 3, with 20 bases in between. The CDR3 is made up of 16 amino acids. CDR3 bases: TGTGCCAGCTCGAACGCGGCGGGAATCGGTGAAGAGACCCAGTACTTC. Protein sequence: CASSNAAGIGEETQYF.

The V call is TRBV7-9, the J call TRBJ2-3; 8 bases align to TRBD2. The CDR3 is made up of 15 amino acids. V was clipped by 3 bases and J by 6 bases; unmatched bases: 8. Looked up from germline, CDR1 is SEHNR and CDR2 is FQNEAQ (reference sequence). This chain's CDR3 is CASSFRTSWIDTQYF. CDR3 nucleotides: TGTGCCAGCAGCTTTAGGACTAGCTGGATCGATACGCAGTATTTT.

The chain is built from TRBV27 and TRBJ2-2, with unresolved D. CDR3 size: 12 residues. Germline V CDR1 and CDR2: MNHEY, SMNVEV (reference sequence). V lost 6 bases, J lost 4 bases, and 6 bases lay in between. The CDR3, as DNA: TGTGCCAGCAGCAAGCCCACCGGGGAGCTGTTTTTT. Amino acids: CASSKPTGELFF.

The gene calls are TRBV5-1 and TRBJ2-7, with 9 bases lining up with TRBD2. CDR3 length: 13 residues. The trim removed 5 bases at V and 4 bases at J, leaving 4 bases unmatched. CDR1 and CDR2 (germline): SGHRS, YFSETQ. Here the CDR3 DNA reads TGCGCCAGCAGTTCGCTAGCGGGATACGAGCAGTACTTC. Translation gives CASSSLAGYEQYF.

The V gene is TRBV6-5, the J gene TRBJ1-1, with 8 bases identical to TRBD1. Germline V CDR1 and CDR2: MNHEY, SVGAGI. CDR3 length: 14 amino acids. V dropped 0 bases and J dropped 6; count of bases not matched to a gene: 3. The CDR3 DNA reads TGTGCCAGCAGTTACTCGGGGACAGGCTCTGAAGCTTTCTTT. Protein: CASSYSGTGSEAFF.

This clone was detected only a few times. The rearrangement uses TRBV29-1 and TRBJ2-3; 13 bases line up with TRBD2. Germline CDR1 SQVTM, CDR2 ANQGSEA. This CDR3 has 15 amino acids. The V segment lost 7 bases and the J segment 6 bases; nucleotides outside the gene matches: 10. The CDR3 nucleotides are TGCAGCGCCGACCGGACTAGCGGGAGAGGGGATACGCAGTATTTT. Protein sequence: CSADRTSGRGDTQYF.

The J gene is TRBJ2-5, the V gene TRBV2, with 7 positions matching TRBD2. V dropped 5 bases and J dropped 5; count of bases not matched to a gene: 11. CDR1 is SNHLY and CDR2 is FYNNEI in the germline V gene. CDR3 length: 15 residues. The CDR3 region is CASSKMAGAEETQYF. In nucleotides, the CDR3 is TGTGCCAGCAGTAAGATGGCGGGAGCAGAGGAGACCCAGTACTTC.

This chain links TRBV6-5 with TRBJ1-4; 9 bases are shared with TRBD1. The germline V gene has CDR1 MNHEY and CDR2 SVGAGI. Losses at the gene ends were 3 bases for V and 3 bases for J; bases not matched to a gene: 5. The CDR3 extends over 16 amino acids. This CDR3 is CASSYRTGVANEKLFF. CDR3 bases: TGTGCCAGCAGTTATCGGACAGGGGTGGCTAATGAAAAACTGTTTTTT.

This clone was seen more than once but under ten times. J is TRBJ2-2 and V is TRBV6-5; 9 nucleotides align to TRBD2. CDR3 length: 15 residues. Germline CDR1 MNHEY, CDR2 SVGAGI. Trimming cost V 8 bases and J 6 bases; bases outside gene matches: 10. The CDR3 DNA reads TGTGCCAGCGGCGATGGCGGGAGGGGGGCCGGGGAGCTGTTTTTT. Translating gives CASGDGGRGAGELFF.